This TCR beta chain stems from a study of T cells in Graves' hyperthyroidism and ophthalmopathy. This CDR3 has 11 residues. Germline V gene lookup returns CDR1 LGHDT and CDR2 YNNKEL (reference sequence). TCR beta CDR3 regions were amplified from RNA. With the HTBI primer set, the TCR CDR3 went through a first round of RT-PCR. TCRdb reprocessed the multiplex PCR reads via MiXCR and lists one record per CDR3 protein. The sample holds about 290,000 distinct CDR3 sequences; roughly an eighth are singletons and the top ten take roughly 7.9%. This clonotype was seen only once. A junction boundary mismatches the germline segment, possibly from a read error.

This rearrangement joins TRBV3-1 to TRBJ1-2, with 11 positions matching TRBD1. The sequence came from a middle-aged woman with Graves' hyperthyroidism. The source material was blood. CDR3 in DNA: TGTGCCAGCAGGGATGGACAGGGGGCAGCCTTC. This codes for CASRDGQGAAF.